The 2 T cell receptor beta chains reported below all come from one sample, sequenced in a study of blood T cell repertoires in COVID-19 (dated by TCRdb to 2020 to 2022). To prepare the library, the immunoSEQ multiplex PCR assay was applied. TCRdb obtained this table from immuneACCESS and retained in-frame rearrangements with V and J assigned. These tables miss some clones; where compared with another copy, unresolved V genes account for less than half of the shortfall, and the remainder is unexplained. Recorded for this sample are 450,000 to 500,000 clones; around 90% of them occurred a single time. The leading ten clones occupy roughly 0.7% of the sample. Sequencing was done on a sample of PBMCs or T cells enriched from blood (not recorded which). Receptor source: a woman aged 18-35 years who had recovered from COVID-19.

The V gene is TRBV6-4, the J gene TRBJ1-6; a possible D gene is TRBD1 (6 bases). Per the germline V gene, CDR1 is MRHNA and CDR2 is SNTAGT. CDR3 length: 13 amino acids. The V and J ends lost 8 bases and 10 bases respectively, with 15 bases between them. The CDR3 loop reads CASHRAAPSPLHF. DNA of the CDR3: TGTGCCAGCCACAGGGCCGCTCCCTCACCCCTCCACTTT.

The rearrangement joins TRBV10-3 to TRBJ1-2; 7 bases fit TRBD1. The V gene end was trimmed by 2 bases and the J gene end by 8 bases; junction bases not matched to a gene: 11. This CDR3 contains 15 residues. CDR1 and CDR2 (germline): ENHRY, SYGVKD. The CDR3 here is CAISEETGLHLGYTF. The CDR3 nucleotides read TGTGCCATCAGTGAGGAGACAGGGCTTCATCTAGGCTACACCTTC.